The T cell receptor beta chain described here comes from a study of blood T cell repertoires in COVID-19 (TCRdb year 2020). Describing the broader study: Collaborator samples came from the United States, Italy and Spain and covered acute and convalescent phases of COVID-19. The material from the prospective study consisted of cDNA or gDNA derived from T cells, B-cell-depleted T cells, or PBMCs. Subjects who had been exposed to COVID-19, were actively infected with it, or had recovered from it provided the deeply sampled blood TCRbeta repertoires that made up the dataset. The repertoires were made available in a free public database intended to serve as a resource for research on the immune response to SARS-CoV-2. The samples were drawn from two sources: the first 160 participants of the ongoing ImmuneRACE study, and 1,254 subjects contributed by 6 global collaborators. Nearly every sample came with metadata listing a de-identified subject ID, COVID-19 status, age in years and sex. Where available, HLA class I and class II types were taken from metadata supplied by the sample provider and were not determined by assay-based typing.

The immunoSEQ Assay, a bias-controlled multiplex PCR, was used to amplify TCRbeta CDR3 regions from genomic DNA. As for the original processing: Within the assay, amplification of reference gene primers was used to estimate how many nucleated cells each sample contained. To quantify the absolute abundance of each unique TCRbeta CDR3 rearrangement, sequence reads were collapsed and filtered. For each sample, productive Simpson clonality was calculated as the square root of Simpson's diversity index over productive rearrangements. Here the immuneACCESS table is served through TCRdb, limited to in-frame sequences with V and J called. Missing clones are a known gap in these copies; in checked studies unresolved V genes cover under half, and the rest lacks a known reason. V, J and clone size derive from that table, while D and trimming were established from the DNA sequence. Counted in this sample were approximately 90,000 clones; just under 80% of them appeared once. The ten largest clonotypes hold about 5.7% of the sample.

On this clone itself: The antigen it binds to is not known. No much larger clone is present one base from it, and per-base qualities are unavailable.

Points the paper makes about the study in general: How much clinical and demographic metadata was included differed by source and by participant, and the metadata was provided uncurated.

One collaborating source in Seattle enrolled patients while the patients were actively infected and followed the patients over time throughout the course of disease. Whole blood was collected in K2EDTA tubes by collaborating institutions according to the institutions' own protocols. Collaborator samples were shipped for TCRbeta analysis as frozen whole blood, isolated PBMCs, or DNA extracted from either sample type. The CDR3 contains 16 residues, cysteine and phenylalanine counted. Only the CDR3 part of the read is kept: 48 bases, read in frame from the first base. From V the trimming removes 6 bases and from J it removes 4 bases, while the gene matches leave 12 bases of the junction unaccounted for. The germline V gene (reference sequence) provides CDR1 LNHDA and CDR2 SQIVND.

The receptor was derived from a man in his sixties or seventies with COVID-19, enrolled during active disease. The receptor chain draws on TRBV19 and TRBJ1-2; TRBD1 matches 9 bases in the middle. The sample was peripheral blood. CDR3 region: CASSTGTGLRGYGYTF. The nucleotide sequence is TGTGCCAGTAGCACCGGGACAGGGCTCAGAGGCTATGGCTACACCTTC.